The source of this TCR beta chain is a study of T cell repertoires in breast cancer. The expanded emulsion RT-PCR method captured paired alpha and beta chains from CD8+ T cells. Blocking oligonucleotides added to a second nested PCR suppressed unpaired genes. TCRdb used MiXCR to reprocess the emulsion pairing reads, holding one entry per CDR3 protein. The profile covers roughly 38,000 distinct CDR3 sequences, with 45% to 55% appearing a single time and about 60% taken by the ten largest. Germline CDR1 and CDR2: SGHTA and FQGNSA. The CDR3 spans 13 residues. With 5 bases clipped from V and 5 bases from J, the junction kept 3 bases outside the gene matches. This clonotype showed up just a few times.

The TCR comes from a pool of human donors with breast cancer or a healthy control (not recorded which). The chain combines TRBV7-2 with TRBJ2-1, with 7 bases fitting TRBD1. Sequenced sample: CD8+ T cells. The CDR3 sequence: CASSQGQNNEQFF. CDR3 in DNA: TGTGCCAGCAGCCAGGGACAGAACAATGAGCAGTTCTTC.